The 30 T cell receptor beta chains given below trace back to one sample, sequenced in a study of early T cells in non-severe SARS-CoV-2 infection. Each CDR3 protein is one row after TCRdb ran MiXCR on the 5' RACE reads. The sample gives about 70,000 distinct CDR3 sequences, approximately 12% of which show up once; around 15% is in the top ten. Specimen: whole blood, collected at baseline. The receptor source for this set is an adult who was a healthcare worker with PCR-confirmed SARS-CoV-2 infection or an uninfected control (not recorded which). The donor label of this sample is uncertain.

This clonotype was observed many times. The chain combines TRBV20-1 with TRBJ2-3, with 9 bases identical to TRBD1. Trimming at V came to 3 bases and at J to 1 base, leaving 8 bases not matched to a gene. This CDR3 is 16 amino acids long. Germline-derived CDR1 and CDR2 are DFQATT and SNEGSKA (reference sequence). This CDR3 is CSARGGTGPGTDTQYF. The CDR3 DNA reads TGCAGTGCTAGGGGAGGGACAGGGCCGGGCACAGATACGCAGTATTTT.

The chain links TRBV11-2 to TRBJ2-5; 8 nucleotides agree with TRBD2. V dropped 2 bases and J dropped 2; count of bases not matched to a gene: 7. CDR1 and CDR2 (germline): SGHAT, FQNNGV. There are 16 residues in the CDR3. CDR3 residues: CASSLNLAGAQETQYF. For the CDR3, the DNA is TGTGCCAGCAGCTTAAACCTAGCGGGCGCACAAGAGACCCAGTACTTC.

The V call is TRBV18, the J call TRBJ2-3; 9 nucleotides align to TRBD2. The CDR3 extends over 16 amino acids. The germline V gene encodes CDR1 KGHSH and CDR2 LQKENI. V shed 5 bases, J shed 0 bases, and the junction held 6 bases outside the gene matches. The chain's CDR3 is CASSDLAGRSTDTQYF. The CDR3 DNA sequence: TGTGCCAGCTCAGACCTAGCGGGACGTAGCACAGATACGCAGTATTTT.

At least ten counts were recorded for this clonotype. As DNA, the CDR3 is TGTGCCAGCAGTGAAGTCTGGGGGGGAGAACAAGAGACCCAGTACTTC. Translated, it gives CASSEVWGGEQETQYF. The rearrangement uses TRBV6-1 and TRBJ2-5, with 7 bases matching TRBD2. Germline V CDR1 and CDR2: MNHNS, SASEGT. The CDR3 is 16 amino acids. The V and J ends lost 1 base and 2 bases, in that order; junction bases with no gene match: 7.

The table lists this clonotype with a few counts. The chain employs TRBV14 and TRBJ2-3, with unresolved D. The CDR3 extends over 14 amino acids. Trimming cost V 1 base and J 2 bases, with 7 bases left between them. CDR1 is SGHDN, CDR2 FVKESK, per germline. CDR3 coding DNA: TGTGCCAGCAGCCAAGCCAGGCACACAGATACGCAGTATTTT. Its translation: CASSQARHTDTQYF.

The rearrangement joins TRBV29-1 to TRBJ2-3; tentatively, D is TRBD2 (6 bases). The CDR3 is 14 residues long. V gave up 1 base and J gave up 6 bases, with 14 bases separating them. Germline assignment: CDR1 SQVTM and CDR2 ANQGSEA. The DNA of the CDR3 is TGCAGCGTTGAAGTCGGGAGTCACCTCGATACGCAGTATTTT. It codes for CSVEVGSHLDTQYF.

In its sample, this clonotype was seen a few times. The rearrangement links TRBV2 to TRBJ1-3; maybe TRBD1 (5 bases). V lost 4 bases, J lost 3 bases, and 7 bases lay in between. Germline values: CDR1 SNHLY, CDR2 FYNNEI. CDR3 size: 13 residues. Here the CDR3 reads CASSGTFGNTIYF. The DNA of the CDR3 is TGTGCCAGCAGTGGGACATTTGGAAACACCATATATTTT.

The J gene is TRBJ1-1, the V gene TRBV14; TRBD1 matches at 11 bases. Looked up from germline, CDR1 is SGHDN and CDR2 is FVKESK. CDR3 size: 15 residues. V dropped 3 bases and J dropped 4; count of bases not matched to a gene: 4. CDR3 in DNA: TGTGCCAGCAGCCATGTCGGGACAGGGGGCACTGAAGCTTTCTTT. It translates to CASSHVGTGGTEAFF. The whole variable domain, remainder taken from reference TRBV14 and TRBJ1-1, is EAGVTQFPSHSVIEKGQTVTLRCDPISGHDNLYWYRRVMGKEIKFLLHFVKESKQDESGMPNNRFLAERTGGTYSTLKVQPAELEDSGVYFCASSHVGTGGTEAFFGQGTRLTVV.

This clonotype was seen a handful of times. The chain joins TRBV10-2 to TRBJ1-5, with D unclear. The CDR3 length is 13 residues. Trimming cost V 3 bases and J 7 bases, with 10 bases left between them. CDR1 is WSHSY and CDR2 is SAAADI in the germline V gene. The CDR3 nucleotides read TGCGCCAGCAGTGAACTCCTCCGGCAGCCCCAGCATTTT. Amino acid sequence: CASSELLRQPQHF.

The V and J genes are TRBV9 and TRBJ2-4; 7 nucleotides agree with TRBD2. There are 16 residues in the CDR3. Germline-derived CDR1 and CDR2 are SGDLS and YYNGEE. V trimming: 0 bases; J trimming: 7 bases; junction bases outside the gene matches: 10. This CDR3 reads CASSVDLGTGGNIQYF. CDR3 in DNA: TGTGCCAGCAGCGTAGACCTCGGAACGGGGGGTAACATTCAGTACTTC.

The chain couples TRBV11-3 to TRBJ2-3; perhaps TRBD1 as D (6 bases). CDR1 is SGHNT, CDR2 YENEEA, per germline. The CDR3 runs 16 residues. V dropped 1 base and J dropped 4 bases, with 15 bases sitting between them. The CDR3 sequence is CASSLGIRTAPDTQYF. CDR3 sequence (DNA): TGTGCCAGCAGCTTAGGGATCCGGACAGCACCAGATACGCAGTATTTT.

This clonotype was found many times. The chain employs TRBV29-1 and TRBJ2-1, with TRBD2 identical over 9 bases. The CDR3 runs to 15 residues. Germline-derived CDR1 and CDR2 are SQVTM and ANQGSEA. V lost 7 bases to trimming and J lost 7 bases; unmatched junction nucleotides: 14. The CDR3 DNA reads TGCAGCGCCCACCCGGCAGCGGGGGGCTTAAATGAGCAGTTCTTC. Translating it yields CSAHPAAGGLNEQFF.

This clonotype came up a few times. In DNA form, the CDR3 reads TGCAGTGCTTCAATCCGCGATGAGCAGTTCTTC. This codes for CSASIRDEQFF. This chain links TRBV20-1 with TRBJ2-1; D is uncertain. Per germline, CDR1 DFQATT and CDR2 SNEGSKA (reference sequence). Trimming removed 5 bases at V and 8 bases at J, with 10 bases between. The CDR3 is 11 residues long.

The chain combines TRBV20-1 with TRBJ2-1; 14 positions match TRBD2. The CDR3 runs to 14 residues. Germline V gene sequence: CDR1 DFQATT, CDR2 SNEGSKA (reference sequence). Losses at the gene ends were 6 bases for V and 5 bases for J; bases not matched to a gene: 3. CDR3 sequence: CSATGLAGDNEQFF. The CDR3 nucleotides read TGCAGTGCGACGGGACTAGCGGGGGACAATGAGCAGTTCTTC.

This clonotype was seen a few times. J is TRBJ1-1 and V is TRBV7-7; TRBD1 might be the D (5 bases). V shed 6 bases and J shed 8 bases, with 16 bases lying between them. CDR3 length: 13 amino acids. Germline CDR1 reads SSHAT; CDR2 reads FNYEAQ (reference sequence). CDR3: CASSRSGTEEAFF. The CDR3 DNA is TGTGCCAGCAGTCGATCCGGGACTGAAGAAGCTTTCTTT.

This clonotype appeared a few times. The chain joins TRBV7-3 to TRBJ2-5, with no clear D. Trimming cost V 3 bases and J 5 bases, with 16 bases left between them. CDR3 size: 15 residues. CDR1 and CDR2 (germline): SGHTA, FQGTGA. The CDR3 nucleotides are TGTGCCAGCAGCTTTACCCCGGGCCACGGGGAGACCCAGTACTTC. Its protein is CASSFTPGHGETQYF.

Within the sample, this clonotype is medium-sized (0.01 to 0.1%). The chain combines TRBV14 with TRBJ1-6; perhaps TRBD1 as D (5 bases). The CDR3 runs 20 residues. CDR1 is SGHDN, CDR2 FVKESK, per germline. Trimming shortened V by 4 bases and J by 3 bases, and 25 bases separated the two germline ends. CDR3 bases: TGTGCCAGCAGCCCCCCCTGGGACGAACGACGGGGTGTCTATAATTCACCCCTCCACTTT. Translated: CASSPPWDERRGVYNSPLHF.

J is TRBJ1-3 and V is TRBV5-1; maybe TRBD1 (5 bases). Deletions cut 0 bases from V and 1 base from J, with 8 bases between. The germline CDR1 and CDR2 sequences are SGHRS and YFSETQ. The CDR3 runs to 15 residues. CDR3 sequence (DNA): TGCGCCAGCAGCTTGGAGGGACGGTCTGGAAACACCATATATTTT. Encoded protein: CASSLEGRSGNTIYF.

In its sample, this clonotype was seen many times. The chain combines TRBV20-1 with TRBJ2-5, with a possible D match to TRBD2 (5 bases). Germline loops: CDR1 DFQATT, CDR2 SNEGSKA (reference sequence). V lost 0 bases to trimming and J lost 0 bases, with 17 bases between them. This CDR3 spans 17 amino acids. The DNA of the CDR3 is TGCAGTGCTAGAGATCAGCGGCCCTTCCGTGACCAAGAGACCCAGTACTTC. This codes for CSARDQRPFRDQETQYF.

This clonotype was seen a handful of times. This chain links TRBV27 with TRBJ2-1; D is undetermined. The germline V gene has CDR1 MNHEY and CDR2 SMNVEV (reference sequence). The ends were cut back, 2 bases at V and 4 bases at J, with 9 bases in the middle. CDR3 length equals 14 residues. In nucleotides, the CDR3 is TGTGCCAGCAGTTTAATAAACTTGTACAATGAGCAGTTCTTC. Translated: CASSLINLYNEQFF.

J is TRBJ2-1 and V is TRBV10-3, with a possible D match to TRBD2 (5 bases). This CDR3 is 13 amino acids long. Germline V gene sequence: CDR1 ENHRY, CDR2 SYGVKD. The V gene lost 3 bases and the J gene lost 9 bases, with 12 bases spanning the gap. The CDR3 here is CAISDPMGAEQFF. DNA of the CDR3: TGTGCCATCAGTGACCCGATGGGAGCTGAGCAGTTCTTC.

Ten or more counts support this clonotype. The chain recombines TRBV20-1 with TRBJ1-2; 10 bases are shared with TRBD1. The CDR3 has 17 amino acids. V lost 2 bases to trimming and J lost 8 bases; unmatched junction nucleotides: 17. In germline, CDR1 is DFQATT, CDR2 SNEGSKA (reference sequence). The CDR3 DNA follows: TGCAGTGCTAGATCACCAGTAAGCCCCGGGACAGGGGAAGGCTACACCTTC. This gives the protein CSARSPVSPGTGEGYTF.

This clonotype was observed at least ten times. This chain connects TRBV5-6 to TRBJ1-5; 10 bases map to TRBD1. After removal of 3 bases from V and 3 bases from J, the junction contained 3 bases not matched to a gene. This CDR3 contains 15 residues. The germline gives CDR1 SGHDT, CDR2 YYEEEE. The CDR3 region is CASSSGTGDNQPQHF. The CDR3 coding sequence is TGTGCCAGCAGCTCGGGGACAGGGGACAATCAGCCCCAGCATTTT.

The chain employs TRBV4-1 and TRBJ2-1, with a possible D match to TRBD2 (6 bases). Germline V lookup: CDR1 MGHRA, CDR2 YSYEKL. This CDR3 comprises 15 residues. V dropped 4 bases and J dropped 1 base, with 11 bases sitting between them. Written as DNA, the CDR3 is TGCGCCAGCAGCCGGGACGGGACTTCCTACAATGAGCAGTTCTTC. This gives the protein CASSRDGTSYNEQFF.

The chain uses TRBV9 and TRBJ2-1; D is unresolved. The CDR3 extends over 15 amino acids. CDR1 and CDR2 from the germline V gene are SGDLS and YYNGEE. With 4 bases removed from V and 0 bases from J, the gap between germline ends came to 11 bases. The CDR3 sequence: CASSSDPSSYNEQFF. The CDR3 coding sequence is TGTGCCAGCAGCTCTGACCCGAGCTCCTACAATGAGCAGTTCTTC.

This clonotype was observed many times. The chain couples TRBV7-6 to TRBJ2-7; the match to TRBD2 covers 8 bases. V shed 6 bases and J 7 bases; nucleotides not matched to a gene: 11. Germline loops: CDR1 SGHVS, CDR2 FNYEAQ. The CDR3 runs to 14 residues. The CDR3 nucleotides read TGTGCCAGCAGTTCCTCGGGGGGGCCGCGGGAGCAGTACTTC. It specifies CASSSSGGPREQYF.

This clonotype was detected only a few times. The V gene is TRBV12-3 or TRBV12-4, the J gene TRBJ2-1, with 8 positions matching TRBD2. The CDR3 has 15 amino acids. V lost 2 bases, J lost 8 bases, and 8 bases stayed unmatched. In nucleotides, the CDR3 is TGTGCCAGCAGTTTAACCCGCGGGGGGTCCGATGAGCAGTTCTTC. As protein: CASSLTRGGSDEQFF.

This clonotype was counted ten times or more. The J gene is TRBJ1-6, the V gene TRBV12-3 or TRBV12-4, with TRBD1 matching 7 bases. Losses at the gene ends were 4 bases for V and 7 bases for J; bases not matched to a gene: 4. The CDR3 is 14 amino acids. DNA for the CDR3: TGTGCCAGCAGTTCCCCAGGGGGGAATTCACCCCTCCACTTT. Its protein product is CASSSPGGNSPLHF.

This clonotype has a handful of counts. This chain links TRBV6-5 with TRBJ2-3; tentatively, D is TRBD2 (6 bases). Germline lookup yields CDR1 MNHEY and CDR2 SVGAGI. CDR3 length equals 16 residues. The germline V and J ends were trimmed by 6 bases and 1 base, with 17 bases remaining between them. The CDR3, as DNA: TGTGCCAGCAGAACGTCCCGGAGGGGAGGCACAGATACGCAGTATTTT. Translating it yields CASRTSRRGGTDTQYF.

This clonotype was observed a few times. The chain carries TRBV5-1 and TRBJ2-2; 10 bases fit TRBD2. The CDR3 contains 16 residues. Per germline, CDR1 SGHRS and CDR2 YFSETQ. V lost 6 bases and J lost 4; bases outside the gene matches: 9. CDR3 sequence (DNA): TGCGCCAGCACCCGGACTAGCGGATCTCTCACCGGGGAGCTGTTTTTT. Translating it yields CASTRTSGSLTGELFF.